In this sample, the clone carrying this TCR beta chain turned up a few times. One entry per CDR3 protein, called by TCRdb with MiXCR from the 5' RACE reads. The sample lists tens of thousands of distinct CDR3 sequences, more than 8.5% seen once, with approximately 16% in the top ten. The sample originates from a study of early T cells in non-severe SARS-CoV-2 infection. Overall study context: Sequenced bulk RNA came from whole blood that was unsorted, and chains were unpaired.

Trimming took 7 bases from V and 12 from J; bases not matched to a gene: 9. The CDR3 loop spans 13 amino acids. Material for sequencing was whole blood. This chain joins TRBV12-3 or TRBV12-4 and TRBJ1-5, with 10 bases matching TRBD1. This TCR was recovered from an adult who was a healthcare worker with PCR-confirmed SARS-CoV-2 infection or an uninfected control (not recorded which). The CDR3 DNA reads as TGTGCCAGCACCATGGGACAGGGGAGAAGCCAGCATTTT. Protein: CASTMGQGRSQHF.